This is a list of T cell receptor beta chains from one sample in a study of CD8+ T cells in alopecia areata. Libraries were prepared by immunoSEQ multiplex PCR; TCRdb keeps only in-frame clonotypes and omits some of them. The sample has about 140,000 clones, around 57% seen once. Sequenced material: CD4+ T cells sorted from blood. Receptors were obtained from a human donor in good health. The CDR3 runs from the conserved cysteine through the conserved F or W. The D gene is left open where the match is weak. Clone sizes are given selectively: once, few, many, or a class where the clone is expanded.

V: TRBV5-6; size: few; J: TRBJ2-4; D: .; CDR3: CASSLGLTRTKNIQYF; DNA: TGTGCCAGCAGCTTGGGTTTGACACGGACTAAAAACATTCAGTACTTC
V: TRBV28; size: .; J: TRBJ1-1; D: .; CDR3: CASCLRNTEAFF; DNA: TGTGCCAGCTGCCTGAGAAACACTGAAGCTTTCTTT
V: TRBV20-1; size: .; J: TRBJ1-3; D: .; CDR3: CSARGGNTIYF; DNA: TGCAGTGCTAGGGGTGGAAACACCATATATTTT
V: TRBV13; size: .; J: TRBJ2-7; D: TRBD1; CDR3: CASSRTGDHHEQYF; DNA: TGTGCCAGCAGCCGGACAGGGGATCACCACGAGCAGTACTTC
V: TRBV5-4; size: once; J: TRBJ2-5; D: .; CDR3: CASSLEGRYVETQYF; DNA: TGTGCCAGCAGCTTGGAGGGGCGCTATGTTGAGACCCAGTACTTC
V: TRBV7-9; size: few; J: TRBJ1-5; D: .; CDR3: CASSWDGIQPQHF; DNA: TGTGCCAGCAGCTGGGACGGGATTCAGCCCCAGCATTTT
V: TRBV7-2; size: .; J: TRBJ2-7; D: .; CDR3: CASSLRWATDYEQYF; DNA: TGTGCCAGCAGCTTGAGGTGGGCTACTGATTACGAGCAGTACTTC
V: TRBV5-1; size: .; J: TRBJ2-6; D: .; CDR3: CASSGDTGANVLTF; DNA: TGCGCCAGCAGTGGGGATACTGGGGCCAACGTCCTGACTTTC
V: TRBV6-6; size: few; J: TRBJ2-2; D: TRBD1; CDR3: CASNEGQGYGELFF; DNA: TGTGCCAGCAACGAGGGACAGGGGTACGGGGAGCTGTTTTTT
V: TRBV29-1; size: .; J: TRBJ1-5; D: .; CDR3: CSVGSSNQPQHF; DNA: TGCAGCGTTGGTAGTAGCAATCAGCCCCAGCATTTT
V: TRBV5-1; size: few; J: TRBJ1-1; D: .; CDR3: CASSSEGRQTLLNTEAFF; DNA: TGCGCCAGCAGCTCGGAAGGCCGACAGACTTTATTGAACACTGAAGCTTTCTTT
V: TRBV29-1; size: .; J: TRBJ1-1; D: TRBD1; CDR3: CSVQTGVSTEAFF; DNA: TGCAGCGTCCAGACAGGGGTGAGCACTGAAGCTTTCTTT
V: TRBV20-1; size: .; J: TRBJ1-1; D: .; CDR3: CSAGGDRRAFF; DNA: TGCAGTGCTGGCGGGGACCGTCGCGCTTTCTTT
V: TRBV14; size: .; J: TRBJ2-3; D: .; CDR3: CASSLNTDTQYF; DNA: TGTGCCAGCAGTCTTAACACAGATACGCAGTATTTT
V: TRBV7-6; size: .; J: TRBJ2-3; D: .; CDR3: CASSLVPGGLSSTDTQYF; DNA: TGTGCCAGCAGCTTAGTTCCCGGGGGCCTATCTAGCACAGATACGCAGTATTTT
V: TRBV6-5; size: few; J: TRBJ2-1; D: TRBD1; CDR3: CASSYSRGPSEQFF; DNA: TGTGCCAGCAGTTACTCGAGGGGGCCCAGTGAGCAGTTCTTC
V: TRBV4-1; size: .; J: TRBJ2-2; D: .; CDR3: CASSQIPAGRTGELFF; DNA: TGCGCCAGCAGCCAGATACCGGCAGGGCGCACCGGGGAGCTGTTTTTT
V: TRBV6-6; size: .; J: TRBJ1-2; D: .; CDR3: CASSYRDNRGYTF; DNA: TGTGCCAGCAGTTACCGGGACAACAGGGGCTACACCTTC
V: TRBV25-1; size: .; J: TRBJ2-7; D: .; CDR3: CASSDSLYEQYF; DNA: TGTGCCAGCAGTGACAGTCTCTACGAGCAGTACTTC
V: TRBV5-6; size: .; J: TRBJ2-7; D: TRBD2; CDR3: CASSWERLATYEQYF; DNA: TGTGCCAGCAGCTGGGAGAGACTAGCCACCTACGAGCAGTACTTC
V: TRBV28; size: few; J: TRBJ1-5; D: .; CDR3: CASSFQGINQPQHF; DNA: TGTGCCAGCAGTTTTCAGGGAATAAATCAGCCCCAGCATTTT
V: TRBV5-1; size: .; J: TRBJ1-4; D: .; CDR3: CASSLTGENENLFF; DNA: TGCGCCAGCAGCCTAACAGGAGAGAATGAAAACCTGTTTTTT
V: TRBV2; size: .; J: TRBJ1-5; D: .; CDR3: CASRNSNQPQHF; DNA: TGTGCCAGCAGGAATAGCAATCAGCCCCAGCATTTT
V: TRBV27; size: .; J: TRBJ2-7; D: TRBD1; CDR3: CASSRNRQGADEQYF; DNA: TGTGCCAGCAGCCGCAACCGACAGGGGGCGGACGAGCAGTACTTC
V: TRBV14; size: .; J: TRBJ2-1; D: TRBD2; CDR3: CASSPREAHEQFF; DNA: TGTGCCAGCAGTCCGCGGGAGGCCCATGAGCAGTTCTTC
V: TRBV29-1; size: .; J: TRBJ2-1; D: .; CDR3: CSLPGVSYNEQFF; DNA: TGCAGCCTTCCGGGAGTATCCTACAATGAGCAGTTCTTC
V: TRBV25-1; size: .; J: TRBJ1-5; D: .; CDR3: CASSLGNQPQHF; DNA: TGTGCCAGCAGTCTGGGCAATCAGCCCCAGCATTTT
V: TRBV4-1; size: .; J: TRBJ1-5; D: .; CDR3: CASSSTGSGNQPQHF; DNA: TGCGCCAGCAGCTCGACAGGTAGTGGCAATCAGCCCCAGCATTTT
V: TRBV6-5; size: few; J: TRBJ2-7; D: .; CDR3: CASTSGRTNYEQYF; DNA: TGTGCCAGCACATCGGGCAGGACGAACTACGAGCAGTACTTC
V: TRBV5-6; size: .; J: TRBJ2-2; D: .; CDR3: CASSLAGTGELFF; DNA: TGTGCCAGCAGCTTGGCAGGGACCGGGGAGCTGTTTTTT
V: TRBV5-1; size: few; J: TRBJ2-2; D: TRBD2; CDR3: CASSSAGGGPGELFF; DNA: TGCGCCAGCAGCTCGGCGGGAGGGGGTCCCGGGGAGCTGTTTTTT
V: TRBV5-1; size: .; J: TRBJ2-5; D: .; CDR3: CASSLDGNTQYF; DNA: TGCGCCAGCAGCTTGGATGGAAACACCCAGTACTTC
V: TRBV6-6; size: few; J: TRBJ1-5; D: TRBD1; CDR3: CASSYGPGQGNQPQHF; DNA: TGTGCCAGCAGTTACGGACCCGGACAGGGGAACCAGCCCCAGCATTTT
V: TRBV29-1; size: .; J: TRBJ1-2; D: TRBD1; CDR3: CSVDSEGAYYGYTF; DNA: TGCAGCGTTGATAGCGAGGGGGCCTACTATGGCTACACCTTC
V: TRBV27; size: .; J: TRBJ1-2; D: .; CDR3: CASSLGGMGYTF; DNA: TGTGCCAGCAGTTTGGGGGGGATGGGCTACACCTTC
V: TRBV30; size: few; J: TRBJ1-5; D: .; CDR3: CAWSVRQAPINQPQHF; DNA: TGTGCCTGGAGTGTACGACAGGCTCCAATCAATCAGCCCCAGCATTTT
V: TRBV2; size: few; J: TRBJ2-3; D: TRBD2; CDR3: CASSEIAGDTDTQYF; DNA: TGTGCCAGCAGTGAAATAGCGGGAGACACAGATACGCAGTATTTT
V: TRBV29-1; size: .; J: TRBJ2-7; D: TRBD1; CDR3: CSVVLDRTRSYEQYF; DNA: TGCAGCGTGGTTCTGGACAGGACCCGCTCCTACGAGCAGTACTTC
V: TRBV7-9; size: .; J: TRBJ2-7; D: TRBD1; CDR3: CASSFPGQGAEQYF; DNA: TGTGCCAGCAGCTTTCCGGGACAGGGGGCCGAGCAGTACTTC
V: TRBV29-1; size: once; J: TRBJ1-1; D: TRBD1; CDR3: CSDWTGLGEAFF; DNA: TGCAGCGACTGGACAGGACTTGGTGAAGCTTTCTTT
V: TRBV5-1; size: .; J: TRBJ1-1; D: .; CDR3: CASSPTGSAMNTEAFF; DNA: TGCGCCAGCAGCCCGACAGGTTCCGCCATGAACACTGAAGCTTTCTTT
V: TRBV2; size: few; J: TRBJ1-5; D: .; CDR3: CASGGRVNQPQHF; DNA: TGTGCCAGCGGCGGCCGAGTGAATCAGCCCCAGCATTTT
V: TRBV9; size: .; J: TRBJ2-7; D: TRBD2; CDR3: CASSVDVAGGPLDEQYF; DNA: TGTGCCAGCAGCGTAGATGTAGCGGGAGGCCCTCTTGACGAGCAGTACTTC